A selection of T cell receptor beta chains follows, all from one sample in a study of radiotherapy plus CTLA-4 blockade in lung cancer. The method was immunoSEQ multiplex PCR; TCRdb's version includes in-frame clones alone and lacks a portion of them. There are some 96,000 clones in the sample; roughly 88% occur only once, and 4.9% lies in the top ten. The specimen comprised peripheral blood, sampled from a patient treated with radiotherapy plus ipilimumab. The source of these receptors is a human donor with non-small cell lung cancer that progressed on radiotherapy plus ipilimumab. The CDR3 runs from the conserved cysteine through the conserved F or W. D genes are given only for firm matches. A row's size may be missing; if present it is once, few, many or a size class.

15 | NA | TRBJ1-5 | NA | TRBV6-5 | CASRSKGYSNQPQHF | TGTGCCAGCCGAAGTAAGGGATATAGCAATCAGCCCCAGCATTTT
13 | NA | TRBJ2-4 | NA | TRBV6-6 | CASREGAKNIQYF | TGTGCCAGCAGGGAAGGGGCCAAAAACATTCAGTACTTC
12 | NA | TRBJ1-1 | NA | TRBV2 | CASTLTDTEAFF | TGTGCCAGCACCTTGACGGACACTGAAGCTTTCTTT
15 | TRBD1 | TRBJ2-1 | NA | TRBV5-4 | CASRRTGGNFNEQFF | TGTGCCAGCAGGAGGACAGGGGGTAATTTCAATGAGCAGTTCTTC
14 | TRBD2 | TRBJ2-3 | NA | TRBV7-3 | CASGPGLATDTQYF | TGTGCCAGCGGCCCGGGACTAGCGACAGATACGCAGTATTTT
15 | NA | TRBJ2-7 | NA | TRBV15 | CATSRDWRVAYEQYF | TGTGCCACCAGCAGAGATTGGAGGGTCGCCTACGAGCAGTACTTC
15 | NA | TRBJ2-3 | once | TRBV11-2 | CASSLGRAVGDTQYF | TGTGCCAGCAGCTTAGGGCGAGCGGTTGGAGATACGCAGTATTTT
13 | NA | TRBJ2-3 | NA | TRBV7-9 | CASSRTTTDTQYF | TGTGCCAGCAGTCGGACTACCACAGATACGCAGTATTTT
15 | NA | TRBJ2-7 | once | TRBV4-1 | CASSQEVSDFYEQYF | TGCGCCAGCAGCCAAGAGGTTTCGGATTTCTACGAGCAGTACTTC
14 | NA | TRBJ1-2 | NA | TRBV7-2 | CASSLRDSAYGYTF | TGTGCCAGCAGCCTCAGGGATAGCGCCTATGGCTACACCTTC
14 | NA | TRBJ1-5 | NA | TRBV27 | CASRGVERSQPQHF | TGTGCCAGCAGGGGAGTGGAAAGGTCTCAGCCCCAGCATTTT
15 | NA | TRBJ2-7 | NA | TRBV4-1 | CASTGSPGGVNEQYF | TGCGCCAGTACAGGTTCCCCTGGGGGCGTCAACGAGCAGTACTTC
16 | NA | TRBJ1-1 | NA | TRBV19 | CASSTIRGAGNTEAFF | TGTGCCAGTAGCACAATCCGGGGCGCCGGGAACACTGAAGCTTTCTTT
16 | TRBD2 | TRBJ2-3 | NA | TRBV19 | CASSPGLAGATDTQYF | TGTGCCAGTAGTCCCGGACTAGCGGGAGCCACAGATACGCAGTATTTT
18 | NA | TRBJ2-3 | NA | TRBV21-1 | CASSKALLRGESTDTQYF | TGTGCCAGCAGCAAAGCGCTTTTAAGGGGTGAGAGCACAGATACGCAGTATTTT
12 | NA | TRBJ1-2 | NA | TRBV29-1 | CSVTTGTLSYTF | TGCAGCGTTACCACCGGGACTTTGAGCTACACCTTC
16 | NA | TRBJ2-6 | NA | TRBV18 | CASSPRGTVWANVLTF | TGTGCCAGCTCACCACGAGGGACGGTTTGGGCCAACGTCCTGACTTTC
13 | NA | TRBJ2-5 | NA | TRBV2 | CASSGQLRETQYF | TGTGCCAGCTCGGGACAACTCCGAGAGACCCAGTACTTC
15 | NA | TRBJ2-7 | NA | TRBV7-9 | CASSPGIQESYEQYF | TGTGCCAGCAGCCCCGGGATACAGGAATCATACGAGCAGTACTTC
15 | NA | TRBJ2-3 | NA | TRBV6-5 | CASSYSGHATDTQYF | TGTGCCAGCAGTTACTCGGGACACGCAACAGATACGCAGTATTTT
13 | TRBD2 | TRBJ2-1 | NA | TRBV30 | CAWSYSGSGEQFF | TGTGCCTGGAGTTATAGCGGGAGTGGTGAGCAGTTCTTC
15 | TRBD2 | TRBJ2-7 | NA | TRBV15 | CATSRGGGDVYEQYF | TGTGCCACCAGCAGAGGGGGGGGAGACGTCTACGAGCAGTACTTC
14 | NA | TRBJ2-5 | NA | TRBV2 | CASSFSRIQETQYF | TGTGCCAGCAGCTTCAGTAGAATACAAGAGACCCAGTACTTC
14 | NA | TRBJ1-1 | NA | TRBV4-1 | CASSQGPLNTEAFF | TGCGCCAGCAGCCAAGGCCCGCTGAACACTGAAGCTTTCTTT
15 | NA | TRBJ2-1 | NA | TRBV11-2 | CASSSIGRQYNEQFF | TGTGCCAGCAGCTCCATCGGACGACAATACAATGAGCAGTTCTTC
16 | NA | TRBJ2-4 | NA | TRBV7-2 | CASSLSSPGQTNIQYF | TGTGCCAGCAGCTTAAGTTCTCCGGGACAAACTAACATTCAGTACTTC
15 | NA | TRBJ1-2 | NA | TRBV19 | CASSFTPEGGSGYTF | TGTGCCAGTAGTTTTACACCCGAGGGGGGGAGTGGCTACACCTTC
13 | TRBD1 | TRBJ1-1 | NA | TRBV11-2 | CASSARDRPEAFF | TGTGCCAGCAGCGCCCGGGACAGGCCCGAAGCTTTCTTT
16 | NA | TRBJ2-1 | few | TRBV6-6 | CASSYRVFRSYNEQFF | TGTGCCAGCAGTTACCGGGTTTTCAGAAGCTACAATGAGCAGTTCTTC
13 | NA | TRBJ2-3 | NA | TRBV5-1 | CASSLDYPDTQYF | TGCGCCAGCAGCTTGGACTATCCAGATACGCAGTATTTT
15 | TRBD1 | TRBJ1-4 | NA | TRBV4-2 | CASSQRTGLNEKLFF | TGTGCCAGCAGCCAGCGGACAGGGTTGAATGAAAAACTGTTTTTT
8 | NA | TRBJ1-2 | NA | TRBV10-3 | CATRPDAF | TGTGCCACTCGGCCTGACGCCTTC
13 | TRBD1 | TRBJ2-1 | NA | TRBV5-1 | CASSWDSLHEQFF | TGCGCCAGCAGCTGGGACAGCCTGCATGAGCAGTTCTTC
14 | NA | TRBJ2-7 | NA | TRBV14 | CASSQDTGTYEQYF | TGTGCCAGCAGCCAAGACACAGGTACCTACGAGCAGTACTTC
16 | NA | TRBJ2-3 | NA | TRBV6-6 | CASSYPTAGTTDTQYF | TGTGCCAGCAGTTACCCGACTGCAGGGACCACAGATACGCAGTATTTT
14 | TRBD2 | TRBJ2-1 | NA | TRBV27 | CASGRTSEYNEQFF | TGTGCCAGTGGACGGACTAGCGAGTACAATGAGCAGTTCTTC
15 | TRBD1 | TRBJ1-1 | few | TRBV5-1 | CASSLTGGGNTEAFF | TGCGCCAGCAGCTTGACAGGGGGAGGAAACACTGAAGCTTTCTTT